These 14 T cell receptor beta chains came from one sample sequenced in a study of regulatory T cells in long-lasting Graves disease. Construction of TCR beta libraries relied on iRepertoire HTBI primers and on Arm-PCR targeting CDR3 regions. Via MiXCR, TCRdb re-called the multiplex PCR reads, giving one row per CDR3 protein. The table includes around 250,000 distinct CDR3 sequences, around a sixth detected once. Noted time point: newly diagnosed GD, antithyroid drugs for less than 3 months. The TCR library used RNA extracted from PBMCs. Separately, the same data were catalogued under a study of T cells in Graves' hyperthyroidism and ophthalmopathy.

The sample was peripheral blood mononuclear cells (PBMCs), taken at new diagnosis, from a patient treated with antithyroid drugs. The receptors here all came from a woman under 40 with Graves disease.

This clonotype was picked up many times. The genes are TRBV7-2 and TRBJ2-2; D is unresolved. CDR1 SGHTA and CDR2 FQGNSA come from the germline V gene. Trimming took off 6 bases at V and 0 bases at J, with 23 bases between the two ends. The CDR3 extends over 19 amino acids. The DNA of the CDR3 is TGTGCCAGCAGTCATACTACCGCGTCGGGTGTCGCGAACACCGGGGAGCTGTTTTTT. Translation gives CASSHTTASGVANTGELFF.

This clonotype was counted a few times. This chain links TRBV24-1 with TRBJ2-2; TRBD2 aligns across 9 bases. The V gene end was trimmed by 3 bases and the J gene end by 2 bases; junction bases not matched to a gene: 6. Germline loops: CDR1 KGHDR, CDR2 SFDVKD. The CDR3 consists of 17 residues. The DNA for the CDR3 is TGTGCCACCAGTGATAGTAGCGGGGGTTTCAACACCGGGGAGCTGTTTTTT. It encodes CATSDSSGGFNTGELFF.

This clonotype appeared many times. The V gene is TRBV6-2 or TRBV6-3, the J gene TRBJ1-2; D is unresolved. CDR1 and CDR2 (germline): MNHEY, SVGEGT. V was cut by 2 bases and J by 6 bases, with 7 bases left in between. The CDR3 extends over 12 amino acids. CDR3 sequence (DNA): TGTGCCAGCAGTTACGGGATAGATGGCTACACCTTC. Protein sequence: CASSYGIDGYTF.

The chain recombines TRBV12-3 or TRBV12-4 with TRBJ2-7; TRBD2 matches at 7 bases. The CDR3 runs to 16 residues. Germline trimming cut 4 bases from V and 2 bases from J; bases unmatched to any gene: 11. CDR3 DNA sequence: TGTGCCAGCAGTTCTATACTCGGGGGGACTCCCTACGAGCAGTACTTC. Translated: CASSSILGGTPYEQYF.

The sample holds many counts of this clonotype. The CDR3: CATRDWGGSPEAFF. In nucleotides, the CDR3 is TGTGCCACCAGGGACTGGGGGGGTTCCCCCGAAGCTTTCTTT. The chain carries TRBV15 and TRBJ1-1; TRBD1 might be the D (5 bases). The V gene lost 6 bases and the J gene lost 8 bases, with 19 bases spanning the gap. Germline V gene sequence: CDR1 LNHNV, CDR2 YYDKDF (reference sequence). The CDR3 covers 14 residues.

This clonotype was observed at least ten times. The rearrangement joins TRBV19 to TRBJ1-1; D unresolved. Trimming removed 5 bases at V and 6 bases at J, with 13 bases between. Germline lookup yields CDR1 LNHDA and CDR2 SQIVND (reference sequence). The CDR3 has 13 residues. The CDR3 protein is CASSAETYAEAFF. CDR3 bases: TGTGCCAGTAGTGCAGAGACCTACGCTGAAGCTTTCTTT.

The table lists this clonotype with many counts. The V call is TRBV12-3 or TRBV12-4, the J call TRBJ1-1; TRBD1 agrees at 7 bases. The CDR3 spans 13 residues. The ends lost 7 bases at V and 5 bases at J; junction bases unmatched: 7. The DNA of the CDR3 is TGTGCCAGCATCCCAGACAGGGTAACTGAAGCTTTCTTT. Its protein is CASIPDRVTEAFF.

This clonotype was picked up a small number of times. The chain carries TRBV5-1 and TRBJ1-4; possible D gene TRBD1, 6 bases. The CDR3 is 16 residues long. V dropped 4 bases and J dropped 3 bases, with 16 bases sitting between them. CDR1 is SGHRS and CDR2 is YFSETQ in the germline V gene. The CDR3 is CASSPGGADPNEKLFF. Here the CDR3 DNA reads TGCGCCAGCAGCCCCGGGGGCGCCGACCCTAATGAAAAACTGTTTTTT.

This clonotype was detected ten times or more. This CDR3 reads CASSFAGRQSGGYTF. CDR3 in DNA: TGTGCCAGCAGTTTCGCGGGGCGCCAATCGGGGGGCTACACCTTC. This chain uses TRBV12-3 or TRBV12-4 with TRBJ1-2; D possibly corresponds to TRBD1 (5 bases). The V and J ends lost 3 bases and 8 bases respectively, with 19 bases between them. This CDR3 has 15 residues.

This clonotype occurred a few times. The V and J genes are TRBV5-6 and TRBJ2-2, with 8 bases lining up with TRBD1. The V gene end was trimmed by 4 bases and the J gene end by 0 bases; junction bases not matched to a gene: 5. The germline gives CDR1 SGHDT, CDR2 YYEEEE. The CDR3 loop spans 16 amino acids. The CDR3 coding sequence is TGTGCCAGCAGCATATTGACAGGGGCGAACACCGGGGAGCTGTTTTTT. Translation: CASSILTGANTGELFF.

There are many counts of this clonotype. The chain is built from TRBV5-1 and TRBJ2-7; D perhaps matches TRBD1 (6 bases). CDR1 and CDR2 (germline): SGHRS, YFSETQ. CDR3 length: 14 amino acids. With 5 bases removed from V and 0 bases from J, the gap between germline ends came to 12 bases. The CDR3 bases are TGCGCCAGCAGACAAACAGGGAGCTCCTACGAGCAGTACTTC. Translated: CASRQTGSSYEQYF.

This clonotype was seen repeatedly, ten times or more. The chain has TRBV29-1 and TRBJ1-2, with D hard to call. V lost 5 bases and J lost 4, with 14 bases in between. The CDR3 is made up of 13 amino acids. Germline loops: CDR1 SQVTM, CDR2 ANQGSEA. CDR3 residues: CSVQTRTGYGYTF. Written as DNA, the CDR3 is TGCAGCGTTCAAACCCGGACGGGCTATGGCTACACCTTC.

This clonotype was seen just once. The CDR3 nucleotides read TGTGCCAGCACTTCGCCCACGGAGACCCAGTACTTC. This gives the protein CASTSPTETQYF. The chain uses TRBV6-1 and TRBJ2-1, with D uncertain. The tail of the sequence fits TRBJ2-5 better, so the J call may be wrong. This CDR3 is 12 amino acids long. Germline V gives CDR1 MNHNS, CDR2 SASEGT.

This clonotype was picked up many times. The V call is TRBV28, the J call TRBJ2-7, with D possibly being TRBD1 (5 bases). V dropped 2 bases and J dropped 1 base, with 12 bases sitting between them. The CDR3 is 15 amino acids. CDR1 and CDR2 from the germline V gene are MDHEN and SYDVKM. CDR3 protein: CASSLRPGQSYEQYF. In DNA, the CDR3 is TGTGCCAGCAGTTTACGCCCAGGACAATCCTACGAGCAGTACTTC.